This entry is about one T cell receptor beta chain. The data were taken from a study of Tregs in tolerant kidney transplant recipients. The table came from immunoSEQ multiplex PCR; TCRdb's copy has only in-frame clones and leaves some out. This table holds about 68,000 clones, 65% to 85% found once. Unstimulated Tregs (CD4+CD25+CD127-) and CD4+CD25- non-Tregs were sorted from PBMCs. This CDR3 is built from 12 residues. Germline trimming cut 2 bases from V and 8 bases from J; bases unmatched to any gene: 3. Germline CDR1 and CDR2: GTSNPN and SVGIG (reference sequence). The chain couples TRBV30 to TRBJ1-2, with TRBD1 matching 9 bases. This sequence was found in a human donor in good health. The source material was CD4+ T cells from blood. The CDR3 sequence: CAWSFGQGGYTF. For the CDR3, the DNA is TGTGCCTGGAGTTTCGGACAGGGGGGCTACACCTTC.